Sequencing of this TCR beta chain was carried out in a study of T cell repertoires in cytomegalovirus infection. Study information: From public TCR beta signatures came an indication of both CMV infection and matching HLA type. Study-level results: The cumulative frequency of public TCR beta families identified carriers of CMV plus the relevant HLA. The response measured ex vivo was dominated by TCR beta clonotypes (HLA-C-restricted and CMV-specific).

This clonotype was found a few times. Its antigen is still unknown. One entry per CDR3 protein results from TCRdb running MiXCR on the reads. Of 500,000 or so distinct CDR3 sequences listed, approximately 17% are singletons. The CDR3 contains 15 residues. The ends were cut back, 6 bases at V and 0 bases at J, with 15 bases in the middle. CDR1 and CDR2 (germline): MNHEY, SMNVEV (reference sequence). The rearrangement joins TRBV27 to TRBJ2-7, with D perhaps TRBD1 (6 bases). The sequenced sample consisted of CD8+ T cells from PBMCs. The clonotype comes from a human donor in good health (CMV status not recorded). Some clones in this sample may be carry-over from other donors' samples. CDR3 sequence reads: CASRGVTGYSYEQYF. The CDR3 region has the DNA TGTGCCAGCAGGGGGGTTACAGGGTACTCCTACGAGCAGTACTTC.